A selection of T cell receptor beta chains follows, all from one sample in a study of CD8+ T cells in alopecia areata. The assay was immunoSEQ multiplex PCR, and TCRdb's table has in-frame clones only and misses some. Among some 200,000 clones listed, about three fifths were seen once. Sequenced material: CD8+ T cells sorted from blood, taken at week 24, from a patient treated with tofacitinib. These receptors all come from a human donor with alopecia areata. The CDR3 runs from the conserved cysteine through the conserved F or W. D genes are given only for firm matches. For some rows the clone size is stated as once, few or many, or as a class when expanded; others skip it.

D	size	V	J	DNA	CDR3
TRBD2	few	TRBV7-6	TRBJ2-1	TGTGCCAGCAGCCCTACTGGACTAGCGGGGTTGAATGAGCAGTTCTTC	CASSPTGLAGLNEQFF
TRBD1	once	TRBV7-9	TRBJ2-3	TGTGCCACTTTCGACAGGGGAGATACGCAGTATTTT	CATFDRGDTQYF
TRBD1	once	TRBV4-2	TRBJ2-4	TGTGCCAGCAGCCATGGGACAGGGGAAAACATTCAGTACTTC	CASSHGTGENIQYF
TRBD1	once	TRBV5-1	TRBJ2-5	TGCGCCAGCAGCTTGGACAGGGGGCTGAGGGAGACCCAGTACTTC	CASSLDRGLRETQYF
-	-	TRBV5-1	TRBJ2-5	TGCGCCAGCAGCCGCCACCTGAGGGAGACCCAGTACTTC	CASSRHLRETQYF
TRBD1	few	TRBV29-1	TRBJ2-7	TGCAGCGTTCGGGACAGGGACTACGAGCAGTACTTC	CSVRDRDYEQYF
-	-	TRBV9	TRBJ1-2	TGTGCCAGCAGCGAGTCCCGTTCTTATGGCTACACCTTC	CASSESRSYGYTF
-	-	TRBV19	TRBJ2-7	TGTGCCAGTAGTAGGGGAGTCGAGCAGTACTTC	CASSRGVEQYF
TRBD1	few	TRBV29-1	TRBJ1-3	TGCAGCGCTGGGACAGGGGACGGAAACACCATATATTTT	CSAGTGDGNTIYF
-	-	TRBV4-1	TRBJ1-2	TGCGCCAGCAGCTTGCCCGGGACAATGGGCTACACCTTC	CASSLPGTMGYTF
TRBD2	-	TRBV30	TRBJ2-1	TGTGCCTACCGAGGACTAGCGGTCGGCAATGAGCAGTTCTTC	CAYRGLAVGNEQFF
TRBD2	-	TRBV27	TRBJ2-1	TGTGCCAGCAGTTTTATAGCGGGGGGGAGGGATGAGCAGTTCTTC	CASSFIAGGRDEQFF
-	few	TRBV13	TRBJ2-7	TGTGCCAGCAGCACGGGGCGGGGATACGAGCAGTACTTC	CASSTGRGYEQYF
-	-	TRBV9	TRBJ1-4	TGTGCCAGCAGCGTAGCTGGAACCGGGAATGAAAAACTGTTTTTT	CASSVAGTGNEKLFF
-	-	TRBV2	TRBJ2-1	TGTGCCAGCAGCGGTGGCTCCTACAATGAGCAGTTCTTC	CASSGGSYNEQFF
-	few	TRBV7-9	TRBJ2-3	TGTGCCAGCAGCTTTAGTTCCGGCACAGATACGCAGTATTTT	CASSFSSGTDTQYF
-	few	TRBV6-5	TRBJ1-6	-	CASSYWGPGTPHYF
TRBD1	few	TRBV18	TRBJ2-3	TGTGCCAGCTCACCCGACAGGGGTCCAGATACGCAGTATTTT	CASSPDRGPDTQYF
-	-	TRBV30	TRBJ2-1	TGTGCCTGGGGGGCCCCTTCTGAGCAGTTCTTC	CAWGAPSEQFF
-	few	TRBV5-6	TRBJ2-1	TGTGCCAGCAGCTTCGGGACGGATGCCTACAATGAGCAGTTCTTC	CASSFGTDAYNEQFF
TRBD1	-	TRBV6-5	TRBJ1-2	TGTGCCAGCAGTTCCCTGGACAGGGCTTATGGCTACACCTTC	CASSSLDRAYGYTF
-	-	TRBV5-6	TRBJ2-7	TGTGCCAGCAGCTTGGGCGCCTACGAGCAGTACTTC	CASSLGAYEQYF
-	-	TRBV30	TRBJ2-1	TGTGCCTGGAGTCGCGGCAATGAGCAGTTCTTC	CAWSRGNEQFF
-	-	TRBV6-1	TRBJ2-7	TGTGCCAGCAGTGAAGTCGGCCACTCCTACGAGCAGTACTTC	CASSEVGHSYEQYF
-	-	TRBV2	TRBJ2-7	TGTGCCAGCAGGGAGCCCGGGACACCTAACTACGAGCAGTACTTC	CASREPGTPNYEQYF
TRBD2	-	TRBV13	TRBJ2-3	TGTGCCAGCAGCCGAGTGGGAGGGAGCACAGATACGCAGTATTTT	CASSRVGGSTDTQYF
-	-	TRBV6-6	TRBJ2-7	TGTGCCAGCAGTTACGTCGGGAACGAGCAGTACTTC	CASSYVGNEQYF
-	-	TRBV6-5	TRBJ2-1	TGTGCCAGCAGTTACAAGCAGGGGCTTAGGTCCAATGAGCAGTTCTTC	CASSYKQGLRSNEQFF
TRBD1	-	TRBV2	TRBJ2-2	TGTGCCAGCAGGGAAACAGGGGCTGACACCGGGGAGCTGTTTTTT	CASRETGADTGELFF
-	-	TRBV30	TRBJ1-1	TGTGCCTGGAGTGTACACGGGAACACTGAAGCTTTCTTT	CAWSVHGNTEAFF
TRBD2	-	TRBV11-2	TRBJ2-3	TGTGCCAGCAGCTTAGGGGGAGCGGGGCCCCACCATAGCACAGATACGCAGTATTTT	CASSLGGAGPHHSTDTQYF
-	-	TRBV2	TRBJ2-2	TGTGCCAGCAGTGACACGGGACATAACACCGGGGAGCTGTTTTTT	CASSDTGHNTGELFF
-	once	TRBV5-6	TRBJ1-1	TGTGCCAGCAGCACAGGGTCCACTGAAGCTTTCTTT	CASSTGSTEAFF
TRBD2	-	TRBV25-1	TRBJ2-1	TGTGCCAGCAGAGTTACAACTAGCGGGGTTTACAATGAGCAGTTCTTC	CASRVTTSGVYNEQFF
-	-	TRBV13	TRBJ2-7	TGTGCCAGCAGCTTAGAACGGGCCGGCGAGCAGTACTTC	CASSLERAGEQYF
-	few	TRBV7-9	TRBJ1-6	TGTGCCAGCAGCTTAGGCTCCTCACCCCTCCACTTT	CASSLGSSPLHF
-	few	TRBV30	TRBJ2-2	TGTGCCTGGAGTGTTTTGGCGGTCCCGAACACCGGGGAGCTGTTTTTT	CAWSVLAVPNTGELFF
-	-	TRBV23-1	TRBJ2-7	TGCGCCAGCAGTCAGTTTAGGGACATATTAAGCCACGAGCAGTACTTC	CASSQFRDILSHEQYF
-	-	TRBV10-3	TRBJ2-3	TGTGCCATCAGTGGGGGATCCCACACAGATACGCAGTATTTT	CAISGGSHTDTQYF
TRBD2	-	TRBV4-1	TRBJ2-7	TGCGCCAGCAGCCAAGATAGTTCGGGGGGGCCGTCCTACGAGCAGTACTTC	CASSQDSSGGPSYEQYF
TRBD2	-	TRBV5-1	TRBJ2-3	TGCGCCAGCAGCGGGGGGACTAGCGGGGACTCAGATACGCAGTATTTT	CASSGGTSGDSDTQYF
-	-	TRBV2	TRBJ1-2	TGTGCCAGCGTGGACTGGGGCTATGGCTACACCTTC	CASVDWGYGYTF